Listed below are T cell receptor beta chains from one sample, sequenced in a study of cytomegalovirus exposure and HLA in healthy donors. Profiled with immunoSEQ multiplex PCR; TCRdb holds only in-frame clones, not every one. The table shows around 140,000 clones, with more than 60% occurring only once. Sequencing input: PBMCs. These receptors all come from a man in his forties or fifties in good health and CMV-seropositive. Each CDR3 is given with its conserved first and last residue. Each record gives: CDR3 protein, CDR3 DNA, V gene, clone size, J gene, D gene. A D gene is named only where the DNA matches it firmly. Clone size appears in some rows only: once, few, many, or a class for an expanded clone.

CASSIGSGTYNEQFF TGTGCCAGTAGTATCGGTAGCGGGACCTACAATGAGCAGTTCTTC TRBV19 - TRBJ2-1 TRBD2
CASSPRGLAETTETQYF TGTGCCAGCAGCCCCCGGGGACTAGCGGAAACAACAGAGACCCAGTACTTC TRBV7-2 few TRBJ2-5 TRBD2
CASSPTPGAEAFF TGTGCCAGCAGCCCCACGCCGGGGGCTGAAGCTTTCTTT TRBV7-3 - TRBJ1-1 -
CASSEQGRHSPLHF TGTGCCAGCAGTGAGCAGGGTCGGCATTCACCCCTCCACTTT TRBV2 once TRBJ1-6 -
CASSPRETQYF TGTGCCAGCAGCCCCCGAGAGACCCAGTACTTC TRBV7-9 - TRBJ2-5 -
CASSLIGRGVYEQYF TGTGCCAGCAGCTTAATCGGCAGGGGGGTCTACGAGCAGTACTTC TRBV11-2 - TRBJ2-7 -
CASAERESAEAFF TGCGCCAGCGCGGAGCGGGAAAGCGCTGAAGCTTTCTTT TRBV5-1 - TRBJ1-1 -
CSAGEGDTQYF TGCAGTGCCGGGGAGGGAGATACGCAGTATTTT TRBV20-1 - TRBJ2-3 TRBD2
CASSSRTSGSNEQYF TGCGCCAGCAGCTCCCGGACTAGCGGGAGTAACGAGCAGTACTTC TRBV5-1 - TRBJ2-7 TRBD2
CASRGQDNLYGYTF TGTGCCAGCAGGGGACAGGATAATCTTTATGGCTACACCTTC TRBV28 - TRBJ1-2 TRBD1
CASSPVRGGPRKIQETQYF TGTGCCAGCAGCCCCGTTCGGGGAGGGCCGCGGAAGATACAAGAGACCCAGTACTTC TRBV4-2 - TRBJ2-5 TRBD2
CASSRNARDTYSATNEKLFF TGTGCCAGCTCACGGAACGCCCGGGACACCTACTCGGCAACTAATGAAAAACTGTTTTTT TRBV18 - TRBJ1-4 -
CASSPGLADTDTQYF TGTGCCAGCAGCCCGGGACTAGCGGACACAGATACGCAGTATTTT TRBV7-7 - TRBJ2-3 TRBD2
CASSLTYGEQYF TGTGCCAGCAGCTTAACATATGGCGAGCAGTACTTC TRBV13 few TRBJ2-7 -
CAISDLAGYNEQFF TGTGCCATCAGTGATCTAGCGGGGTACAATGAGCAGTTCTTC TRBV10-3 few TRBJ2-1 TRBD2
CASSLLLRNAYGNTIYF TGTGCCAGCAGTTTATTATTACGAAACGCGTACGGAAACACCATATATTTT TRBV28 - TRBJ1-3 -
CASSLGGGKNRNTGELFF TGTGCCAGCAGCTTAGGGGGGGGGAAGAACAGGAACACCGGGGAGCTGTTTTTT TRBV7-6 few TRBJ2-2 TRBD2
CASREASGTGEQYF TGCGCCAGCAGGGAGGCTAGCGGGACCGGCGAGCAGTACTTC TRBV10-2 - TRBJ2-7 TRBD2
CASRDRSTDTQYF TGTGCCAGCAGGGACAGGAGCACAGATACGCAGTATTTT TRBV2 - TRBJ2-3 TRBD1
CASSLGGGTEAFF TGCGCCAGTTCGCTAGGGGGGGGCACTGAAGCTTTCTTT TRBV5-1 - TRBJ1-1 -
CASSLTRGKLFF TGTGCCAGCAGTTTGACGCGCGGAAAACTGTTTTTT TRBV28 once TRBJ1-4 -
CASSPSPSTDTQYF TGTGCCAGCAGCCCTAGTCCTAGCACAGATACGCAGTATTTT TRBV7-3 - TRBJ2-3 -
CASDREIGGELFF TGTGCCAGCGACAGGGAGATCGGCGGGGAGCTGTTTTTT TRBV2 - TRBJ2-2 TRBD1
CASSDLEKETQYF TGTGCCAGCAGTGACCTGGAGAAAGAGACCCAGTACTTC TRBV25-1 once TRBJ2-5 -
CASSLTGNNYEQYF TGTGCCAGCAGCTTGACCGGGAACAACTACGAGCAGTACTTC TRBV7-2 - TRBJ2-7 -
CASSLGWGTDTYNEQFF TGTGCCAGCAGCTTGGGGTGGGGGACTGACACCTACAATGAGCAGTTCTTC TRBV5-6 - TRBJ2-1 -
CSIGIGLAGHTDTQYF TGCAGCATAGGTATAGGACTAGCGGGGCACACAGATACGCAGTATTTT TRBV29-1 - TRBJ2-3 TRBD2
CASSQSPNKVYEQYF TGCGCCAGCAGTCAATCCCCAAATAAAGTCTACGAGCAGTACTTC TRBV23-1 - TRBJ2-7 -
CASRLDPSSYEQYF TGCGCCAGCAGGTTGGACCCTAGCTCCTACGAGCAGTACTTC TRBV5-1 - TRBJ2-7 -
CAWSRTSGSPPHF TGTGCCTGGAGTCGGACTAGCGGGAGCCCGCCACACTTC TRBV30 - TRBJ2-7 TRBD2
CASSTTGRLWDEQYF TGTGCCAGCAGCACAACAGGGAGACTTTGGGACGAGCAGTACTTC TRBV6-5 - TRBJ2-7 -
CASSREGQSSYEQYF TGTGCCAGCAGCCGGGAGGGACAGAGCTCCTACGAGCAGTACTTC TRBV9 - TRBJ2-7 -
CASSLTSGTANTGELFF TGTGCCAGCAGTTTAACCTCCGGGACAGCGAACACCGGGGAGCTGTTTTTT TRBV28 - TRBJ2-2 TRBD1
CASSVGETYEQYF TGTGCCAGCAGCGTCGGGGAAACCTACGAGCAGTACTTC TRBV9 few TRBJ2-7 -
CASSQVGGGTNEKLFF TGCGCCAGCAGCCAAGTCGGGGGTGGAACTAATGAAAAACTGTTTTTT TRBV4-3 - TRBJ1-4 -
CASNSGKSSYEQYF TGTGCCAGCAACAGCGGGAAGAGCTCCTACGAGCAGTACTTC TRBV27 once TRBJ2-7 TRBD2
CASSLDRGGELFF TGTGCCAGCAGCCTAGACAGGGGCGGGGAGCTGTTTTTT TRBV7-7 - TRBJ2-2 TRBD1
CASSQDRGQTGELFF TGTGCCAGCTCACAGGACAGGGGACAAACCGGGGAGCTGTTTTTT TRBV27 - TRBJ2-2 TRBD1
CASSMGLAAYEQYF TGCGCCAGCAGCATGGGACTAGCGGCGTACGAGCAGTACTTC TRBV5-1 - TRBJ2-7 TRBD2
CASSLARDQPQHF TGTGCCAGCAGTCTGGCCAGGGATCAGCCCCAGCATTTT TRBV7-2 - TRBJ1-5 -
CASSLRHHKDQETQYF TGTGCCAGCAGCCTCCGACACCACAAGGACCAAGAGACCCAGTACTTC TRBV7-3 - TRBJ2-5 -
CASSNYRSLSSGANVLTF TGTGCCAGCAGCAACTACAGGTCATTAAGCTCTGGGGCCAACGTCCTGACTTTC TRBV21-1 - TRBJ2-6 -
CASSPAGARTEAFF TGTGCCAGCTCCCCTGCGGGGGCACGGACTGAAGCTTTCTTT TRBV18 few TRBJ1-1 -
CASSLGQVFDGYTF TGTGCCAGCAGCTTGGGACAGGTCTTCGATGGCTACACCTTC TRBV7-2 - TRBJ1-2 TRBD1
CASSVEGGDGITDTQYF TGTGCCAGCAGCGTAGAGGGGGGGGACGGGATCACAGATACGCAGTATTTT TRBV9 few TRBJ2-3 -